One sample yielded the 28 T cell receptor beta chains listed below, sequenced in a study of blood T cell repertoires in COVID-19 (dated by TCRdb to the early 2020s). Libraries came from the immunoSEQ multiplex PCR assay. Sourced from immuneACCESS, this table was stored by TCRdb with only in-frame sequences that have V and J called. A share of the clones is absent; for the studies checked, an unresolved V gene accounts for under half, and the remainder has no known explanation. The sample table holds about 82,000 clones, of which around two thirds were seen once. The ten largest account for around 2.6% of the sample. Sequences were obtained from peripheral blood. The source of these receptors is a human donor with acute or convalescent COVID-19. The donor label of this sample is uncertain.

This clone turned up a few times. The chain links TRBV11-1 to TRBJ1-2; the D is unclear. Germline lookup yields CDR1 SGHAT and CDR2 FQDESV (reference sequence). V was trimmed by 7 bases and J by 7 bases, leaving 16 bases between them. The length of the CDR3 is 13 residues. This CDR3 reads CASTQLAAGGYTF. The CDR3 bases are TGTGCCAGCACACAACTAGCCGCGGGTGGCTACACCTTC.

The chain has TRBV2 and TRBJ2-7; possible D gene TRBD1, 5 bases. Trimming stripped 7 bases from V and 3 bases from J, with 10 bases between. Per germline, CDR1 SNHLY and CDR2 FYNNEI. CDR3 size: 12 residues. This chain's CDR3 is CASKGVGYEQYV. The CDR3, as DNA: TGTGCCAGCAAAGGGGTGGGCTACGAGCAGTACGTC.

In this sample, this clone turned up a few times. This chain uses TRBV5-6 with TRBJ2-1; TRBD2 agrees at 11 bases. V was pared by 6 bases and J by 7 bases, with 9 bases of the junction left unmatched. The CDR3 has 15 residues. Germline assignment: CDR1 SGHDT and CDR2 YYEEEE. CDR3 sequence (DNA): TGTGCCAGCACCCAGATAGCGGGAGGGTTAAATGAGCAGTTCTTC. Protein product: CASTQIAGGLNEQFF.

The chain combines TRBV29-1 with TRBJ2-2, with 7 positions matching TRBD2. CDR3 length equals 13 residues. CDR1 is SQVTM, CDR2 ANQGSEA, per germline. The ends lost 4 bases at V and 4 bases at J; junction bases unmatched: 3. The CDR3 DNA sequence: TGCAGCGTTGGGGCGGGAGCCACCGGGGAGCTGTTTTTT. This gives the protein CSVGAGATGELFF.

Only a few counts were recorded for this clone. The CDR3 DNA sequence: TGTGCCAGCAGTTACCATACGAGGGGGCCCGGGGAGCTGTTTTTT. Translation: CASSYHTRGPGELFF. The chain has TRBV6-2 or TRBV6-3 and TRBJ2-2; 7 bases map to TRBD1. V lost 2 bases to trimming and J lost 6 bases; unmatched junction nucleotides: 6. CDR1 and CDR2 from the germline V gene are MNHEY and SVGEGT. CDR3 length: 15 amino acids.

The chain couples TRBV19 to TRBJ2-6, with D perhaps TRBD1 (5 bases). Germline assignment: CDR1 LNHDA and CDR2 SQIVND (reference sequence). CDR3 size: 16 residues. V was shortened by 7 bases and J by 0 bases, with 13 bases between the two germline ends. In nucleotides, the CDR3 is TGTGCCAGTACCGCAGGGCCACTCTCTGGGGCCAACGTCCTGACTTTC. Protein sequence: CASTAGPLSGANVLTF.

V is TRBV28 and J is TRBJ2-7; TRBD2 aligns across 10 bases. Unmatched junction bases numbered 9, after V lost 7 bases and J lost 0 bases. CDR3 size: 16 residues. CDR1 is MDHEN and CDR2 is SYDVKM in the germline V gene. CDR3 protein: CASNIGGTSVSYEQYF. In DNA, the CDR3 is TGTGCCAGCAACATAGGAGGGACTAGCGTCTCCTACGAGCAGTACTTC.

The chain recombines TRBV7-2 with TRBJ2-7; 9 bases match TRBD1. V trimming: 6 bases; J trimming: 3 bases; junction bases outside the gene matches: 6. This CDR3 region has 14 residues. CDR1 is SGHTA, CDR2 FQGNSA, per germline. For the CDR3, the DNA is TGTGCCAGCAGACCGACAGGGGGGTTCTACGAGCAGTACTTC. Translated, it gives CASRPTGGFYEQYF.

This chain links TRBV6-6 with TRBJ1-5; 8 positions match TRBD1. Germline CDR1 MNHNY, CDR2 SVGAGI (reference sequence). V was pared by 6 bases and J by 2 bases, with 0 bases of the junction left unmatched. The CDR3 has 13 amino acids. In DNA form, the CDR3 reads TGTGCCAGCAGGACAGGGGGCAATCAGCCCCAGCATTTT. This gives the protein CASRTGGNQPQHF.

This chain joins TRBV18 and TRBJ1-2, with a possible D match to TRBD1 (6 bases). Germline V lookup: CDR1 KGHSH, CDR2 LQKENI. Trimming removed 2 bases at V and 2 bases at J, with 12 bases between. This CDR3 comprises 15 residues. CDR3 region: CASSPSGGRNYGYTF. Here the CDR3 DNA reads TGTGCCAGCTCACCATCGGGGGGCCGAAACTATGGCTACACCTTC.

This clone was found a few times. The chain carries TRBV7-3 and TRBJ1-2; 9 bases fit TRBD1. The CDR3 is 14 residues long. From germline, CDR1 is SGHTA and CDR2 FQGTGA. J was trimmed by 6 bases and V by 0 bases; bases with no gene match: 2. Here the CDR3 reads CASSLTGTGHGYTF. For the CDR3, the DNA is TGTGCCAGCAGCTTAACGGGGACAGGGCATGGCTACACCTTC.

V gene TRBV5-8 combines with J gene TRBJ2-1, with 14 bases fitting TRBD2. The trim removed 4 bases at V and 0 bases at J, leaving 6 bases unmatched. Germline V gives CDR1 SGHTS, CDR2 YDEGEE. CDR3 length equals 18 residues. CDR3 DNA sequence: TGTGCCAGCAGCCTGGGACTAGCGGGGGCTAGCTCCTACAATGAGCAGTTCTTC. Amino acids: CASSLGLAGASSYNEQFF.

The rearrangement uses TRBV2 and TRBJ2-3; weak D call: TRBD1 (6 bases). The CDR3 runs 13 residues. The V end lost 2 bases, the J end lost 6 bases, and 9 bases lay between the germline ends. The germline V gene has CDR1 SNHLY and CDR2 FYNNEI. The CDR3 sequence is CASSENREDTQYF. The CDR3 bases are TGTGCCAGCAGTGAAAACAGGGAGGATACGCAGTATTTT.

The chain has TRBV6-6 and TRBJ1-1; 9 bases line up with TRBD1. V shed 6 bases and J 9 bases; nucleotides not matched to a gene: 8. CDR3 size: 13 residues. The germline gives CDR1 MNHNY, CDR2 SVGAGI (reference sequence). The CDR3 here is CASRDGQGRKAFF. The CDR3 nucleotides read TGTGCCAGCAGGGACGGACAGGGGAGAAAAGCTTTCTTT.

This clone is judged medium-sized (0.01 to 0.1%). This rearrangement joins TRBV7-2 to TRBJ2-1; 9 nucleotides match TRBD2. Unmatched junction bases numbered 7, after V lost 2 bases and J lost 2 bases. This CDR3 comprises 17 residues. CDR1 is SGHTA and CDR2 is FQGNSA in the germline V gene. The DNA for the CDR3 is TGTGCCAGCAGCTTATTGGGGCGGGGGGGAACCTACAATGAGCAGTTCTTC. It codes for CASSLLGRGGTYNEQFF. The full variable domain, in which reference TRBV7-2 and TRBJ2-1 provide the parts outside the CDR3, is GAGVSQSPSNKVTEKGKDVELRCDPISGHTALYWYRQSLGQGLEFLIYFQGNSAPDKSGLPSDRFSAERTGGSVSTLTIQRTQQEDSAVYLCASSLLGRGGTYNEQFFGPGTRLTVL.

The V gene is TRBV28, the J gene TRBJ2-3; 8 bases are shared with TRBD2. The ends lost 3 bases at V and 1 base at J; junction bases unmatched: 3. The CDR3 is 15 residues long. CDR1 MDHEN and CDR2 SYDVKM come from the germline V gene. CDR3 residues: CASSFGAGGTDTQYF. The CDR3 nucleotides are TGTGCCAGCAGTTTCGGAGCGGGGGGCACAGATACGCAGTATTTT.

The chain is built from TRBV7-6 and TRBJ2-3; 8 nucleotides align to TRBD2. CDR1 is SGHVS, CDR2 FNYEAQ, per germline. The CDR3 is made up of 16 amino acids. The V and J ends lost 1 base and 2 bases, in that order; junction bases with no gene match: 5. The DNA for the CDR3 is TGTGCCAGCAGCTTAGGAGTCGGGGGGGACACAGATACGCAGTATTTT. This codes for CASSLGVGGDTDTQYF.

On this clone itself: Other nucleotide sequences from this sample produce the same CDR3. CDR3 region: CSVRRTGELFF. In nucleotides, the CDR3 is TGCAGTGTCAGGCGCACCGGGGAGCTGTTTTTT. This chain links TRBV20-1 with TRBJ2-2; D unclear. The CDR3 totals 11 residues. Trimming took off 7 bases at V and 4 bases at J, with 7 bases between the two ends. The germline V gene has CDR1 DFQATT and CDR2 SNEGSKA (reference sequence).

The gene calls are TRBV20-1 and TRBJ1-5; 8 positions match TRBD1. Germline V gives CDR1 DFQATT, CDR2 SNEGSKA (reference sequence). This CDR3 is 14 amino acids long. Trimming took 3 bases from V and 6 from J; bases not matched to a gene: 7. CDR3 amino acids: CSASQGAQGQPQHF. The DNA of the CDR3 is TGCAGTGCTAGTCAGGGGGCGCAGGGTCAGCCCCAGCATTTT.

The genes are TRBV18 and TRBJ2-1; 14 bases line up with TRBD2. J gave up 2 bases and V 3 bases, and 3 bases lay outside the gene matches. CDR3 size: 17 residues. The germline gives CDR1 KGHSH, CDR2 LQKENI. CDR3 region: CASSPGLAGATYNEQFF. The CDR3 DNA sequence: TGTGCCAGCTCACCGGGACTAGCGGGAGCCACCTACAATGAGCAGTTCTTC.

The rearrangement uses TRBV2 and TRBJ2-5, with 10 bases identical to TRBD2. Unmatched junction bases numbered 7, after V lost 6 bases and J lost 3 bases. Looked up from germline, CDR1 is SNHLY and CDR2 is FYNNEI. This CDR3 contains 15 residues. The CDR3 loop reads CASRLRTSGKETQYF. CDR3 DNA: TGTGCCAGCAGATTGCGGACTAGCGGAAAAGAGACCCAGTACTTC.

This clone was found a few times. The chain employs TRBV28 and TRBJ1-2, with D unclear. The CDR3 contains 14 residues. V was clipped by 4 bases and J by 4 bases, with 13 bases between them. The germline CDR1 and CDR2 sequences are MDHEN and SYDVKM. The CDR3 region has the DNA TGTGCCAGCAGTTCTGACACGGCCCTCTATGGCTACACCTTC. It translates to CASSSDTALYGYTF.

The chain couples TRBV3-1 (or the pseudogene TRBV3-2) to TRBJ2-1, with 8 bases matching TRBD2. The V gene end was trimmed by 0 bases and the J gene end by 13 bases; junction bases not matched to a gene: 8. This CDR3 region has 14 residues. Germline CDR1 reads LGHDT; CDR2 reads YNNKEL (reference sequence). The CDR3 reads CASSQEGAGTRQFF. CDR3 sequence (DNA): TGTGCCAGCAGCCAAGAGGGGGCCGGGACTAGACAGTTCTTC.

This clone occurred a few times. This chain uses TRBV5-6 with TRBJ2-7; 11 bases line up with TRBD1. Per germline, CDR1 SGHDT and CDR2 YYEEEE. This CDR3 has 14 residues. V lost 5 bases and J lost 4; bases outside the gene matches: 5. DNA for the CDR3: TGTGCCAGCAGAGCCGGGACAGGGGGTTACGAGCAGTACTTC. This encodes CASRAGTGGYEQYF.

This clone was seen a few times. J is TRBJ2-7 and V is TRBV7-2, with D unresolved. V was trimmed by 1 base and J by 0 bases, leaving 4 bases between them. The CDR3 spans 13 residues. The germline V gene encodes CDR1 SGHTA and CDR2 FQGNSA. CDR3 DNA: TGTGCCAGCAGCTTAGACTCCTCCTACGAGCAGTACTTC. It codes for CASSLDSSYEQYF.

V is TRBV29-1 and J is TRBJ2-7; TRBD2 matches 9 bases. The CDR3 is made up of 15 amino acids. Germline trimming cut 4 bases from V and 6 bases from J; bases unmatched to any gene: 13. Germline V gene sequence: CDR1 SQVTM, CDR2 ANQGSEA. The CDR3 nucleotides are TGCAGCGTTGCGGACCATAGCGGGAGAGGGGGCGAGCAGTACTTC. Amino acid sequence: CSVADHSGRGGEQYF.

The CDR3 DNA reads as TGTGCCAGCAGTTACTCGTGGACAGGGGATTACAATGAGCAGTTCTTC. Residues: CASSYSWTGDYNEQFF. The gene calls are TRBV6-5 and TRBJ2-1; 9 nucleotides match TRBD1. The CDR3 is 16 residues long. Germline V gene data show CDR1 as MNHEY and CDR2 as SVGAGI. Unmatched junction bases numbered 4, after V lost 0 bases and J lost 4 bases.

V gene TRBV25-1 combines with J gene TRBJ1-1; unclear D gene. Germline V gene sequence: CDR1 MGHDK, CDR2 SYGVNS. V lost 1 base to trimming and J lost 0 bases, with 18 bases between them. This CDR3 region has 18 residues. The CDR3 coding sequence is TGTGCCAGCAGTGAATTTGCTGTGGAGGGAATCGTGAACACTGAAGCTTTCTTT. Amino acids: CASSEFAVEGIVNTEAFF.